This T cell receptor beta chain was identified in a study of CD8 T cells in Susac syndrome. Negative isolation yielded CD8+ and CD4+ T cells; FACS enriched TEMRA cells. Germline V lookup: CDR1 SNHLY, CDR2 FYNNEI. This CDR3 spans 16 amino acids. After removal of 1 base from V and 2 bases from J, the junction contained 7 bases not matched to a gene. The RNA input was roughly 0.5 to 1 ug, and it was reverse transcribed with random hexamers. Amplification of the TCR beta CDR3 was carried out by immunoSEQ multiplex PCR, which spanned a total of 54 Vbeta and 13 Jbeta segments. One entry per CDR3 protein, called by TCRdb with MiXCR from the immunoSEQ multiplex PCR reads. Of about 400,000 distinct CDR3 sequences in the sample, approximately 85% were seen once.

Sequencing was performed on CD8+ T cells from PBMCs. The chain uses TRBV2 and TRBJ2-7; TRBD2 matches at 8 bases. The receptor was derived from a human donor with multiple sclerosis. The CDR3 loop reads CASSEVVGGVPYEQYF. The CDR3 DNA follows: TGTGCCAGCAGTGAAGTGGTCGGGGGGGTCCCCTACGAGCAGTACTTC. Drawing the rest from reference TRBV2 and TRBJ2-7, the complete variable domain is EPEVTQTPSHQVTQMGQEVILRCVPISNHLYFYWYRQILGQKVEFLVSFYNNEISEKSEIFDDQFSVERPDGSNFTLKIRSTKLEDSAMYFCASSEVVGGVPYEQYFGPGTRLTVT.